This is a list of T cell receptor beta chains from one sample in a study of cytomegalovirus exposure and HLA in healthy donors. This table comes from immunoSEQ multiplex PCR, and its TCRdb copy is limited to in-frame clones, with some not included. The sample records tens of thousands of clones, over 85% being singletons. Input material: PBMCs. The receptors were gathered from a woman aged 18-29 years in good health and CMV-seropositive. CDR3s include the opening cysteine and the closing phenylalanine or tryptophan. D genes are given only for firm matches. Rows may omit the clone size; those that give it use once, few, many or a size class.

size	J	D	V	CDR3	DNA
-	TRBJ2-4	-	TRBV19	CASSTVTGGKNIQYF	TGTGCCAGTAGTACTGTCACCGGGGGCAAAAACATTCAGTACTTC
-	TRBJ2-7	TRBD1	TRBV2	CASSRDSTYEQYF	TGTGCCAGCAGCCGGGACAGCACCTACGAGCAGTACTTC
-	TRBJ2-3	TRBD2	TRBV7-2	CASSSPAGGPTDTQYF	TGTGCCAGCAGCTCCCCAGCGGGGGGGCCGACAGATACGCAGTATTTT
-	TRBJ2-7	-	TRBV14	CASSQGLARSYEQYF	TGTGCCAGCAGCCAAGGGCTAGCTAGGTCCTACGAGCAGTACTTC
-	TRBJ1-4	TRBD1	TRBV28	CASSLHQGTGNEKLFF	TGTGCCAGCAGTTTGCATCAGGGGACAGGGAATGAAAAACTGTTTTTT
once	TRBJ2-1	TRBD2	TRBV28	CASSWTSGRRNEQFF	TGTGCCAGCAGTTGGACTAGCGGGAGGAGAAATGAGCAGTTCTTC
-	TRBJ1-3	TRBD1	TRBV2	CASSRKGATGNTIYF	TGTGCCAGCAGTCGAAAGGGGGCCACTGGAAACACCATATATTTT
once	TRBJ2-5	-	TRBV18	CASSQGGQPQETQYF	TGTGCCAGCTCCCAGGGGGGACAACCCCAAGAGACCCAGTACTTC
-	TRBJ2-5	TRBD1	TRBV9	CASSVGDREQETQYF	TGTGCCAGCAGCGTAGGAGACAGGGAACAAGAGACCCAGTACTTC
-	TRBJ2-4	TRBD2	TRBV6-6	CASSSELTSGGAF	TGTGCCAGCAGTTCCGAACTTACTAGCGGGGGGGCCTTC
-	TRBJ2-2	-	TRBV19	CASTIQGGTGELFF	TGTGCCAGTACCATTCAGGGGGGTACCGGGGAGCTGTTTTTT
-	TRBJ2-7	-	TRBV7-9	CASSPGVREQYF	TGTGCCAGCAGCCCAGGGGTGCGTGAGCAGTACTTC
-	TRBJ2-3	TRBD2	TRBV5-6	CASSPGGADTQYF	TGTGCCAGCAGCCCGGGGGGTGCAGATACGCAGTATTTT
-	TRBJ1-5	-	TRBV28	CASSSGMGTNQPQHF	TGTGCCAGCAGTTCCGGGATGGGTACCAATCAGCCCCAGCATTTT
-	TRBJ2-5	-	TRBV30	CAWSRGRVWETQYF	TGTGCCTGGAGCAGGGGCAGGGTATGGGAGACCCAGTACTTC
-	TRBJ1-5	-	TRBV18	CASSPQVSNQPQHF	TGTGCCAGCTCACCTCAGGTTAGCAATCAGCCCCAGCATTTT
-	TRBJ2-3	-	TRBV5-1	CASSLLGGRMDTQYF	TGCGCCAGCAGCTTGCTTGGGGGCCGTATGGATACGCAGTATTTT
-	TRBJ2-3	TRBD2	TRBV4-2	CASSQDRASGTDTQYF	TGTGCCAGCAGCCAAGACAGGGCTAGCGGGACAGATACGCAGTATTTT
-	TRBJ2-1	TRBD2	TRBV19	CASSPSGSTVNEQFF	TGTGCCAGTAGCCCTAGCGGGAGTACTGTGAATGAGCAGTTCTTC
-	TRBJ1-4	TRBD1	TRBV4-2	CASSSQGFGEKLFF	TGTGCCAGCAGCTCACAGGGGTTCGGTGAAAAACTGTTTTTT
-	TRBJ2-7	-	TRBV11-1	CASSSHGGLVYEQYF	TGTGCCAGCAGCTCCCATGGCGGGCTGGTCTACGAGCAGTACTTC
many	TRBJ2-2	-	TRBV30	CAWKQAADDTGELFF	TGTGCCTGGAAACAGGCGGCCGATGACACCGGGGAGCTGTTTTTT
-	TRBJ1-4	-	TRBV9	CASSQQGALNEKLFF	TGTGCCAGCAGCCAACAAGGGGCCCTTAATGAAAAACTGTTTTTT
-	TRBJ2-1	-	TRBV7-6	CASSLSGSYNEQFF	TGTGCCAGCAGCTTGTCAGGATCCTACAATGAGCAGTTCTTC
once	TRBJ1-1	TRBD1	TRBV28	CASSPGGQLLPNTEAFF	TGTGCCAGCAGCCCAGGGGGACAGCTTTTGCCGAACACTGAAGCTTTCTTT
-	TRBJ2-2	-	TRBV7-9	CASSLARGTREPTGELFF	TGTGCCAGCAGCTTAGCGCGGGGTACACGGGAGCCCACCGGGGAGCTGTTTTTT
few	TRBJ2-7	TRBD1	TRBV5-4	CASSSDRGRDEQYF	TGTGCCAGCAGCTCGGACAGGGGGCGAGACGAGCAGTACTTC
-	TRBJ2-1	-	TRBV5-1	CASSLGLAVDEQFF	TGCGCCAGCAGCCTGGGGCTGGCGGTAGATGAGCAGTTCTTC
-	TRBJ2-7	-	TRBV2	CASSDVVSWSYEQYF	TGTGCCAGCAGTGACGTTGTCAGTTGGTCCTACGAGCAGTACTTC
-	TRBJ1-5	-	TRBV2	CASTPGFSNQPQHF	TGTGCCAGCACTCCCGGGTTTAGCAATCAGCCCCAGCATTTT
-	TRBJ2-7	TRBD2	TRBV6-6	CASETSGKYEQYF	TGTGCCAGTGAGACTAGCGGGAAATACGAGCAGTACTTC
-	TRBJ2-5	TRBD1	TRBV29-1	CSALGQGQTQYF	TGCAGCGCCCTTGGACAGGGCCAGACCCAGTACTTC
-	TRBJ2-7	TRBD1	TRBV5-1	CASSTKQGPYEQYF	TGCGCCAGCAGCACGAAACAGGGGCCCTACGAGCAGTACTTC
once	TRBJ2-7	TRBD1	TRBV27	CASSLLGQPYEQYF	TGTGCCAGCAGTTTATTGGGACAGCCCTACGAGCAGTACTTC
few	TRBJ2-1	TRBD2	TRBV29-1	CSVVTSGDYNEQFF	TGCAGCGTTGTGACTAGCGGGGACTACAATGAGCAGTTCTTC
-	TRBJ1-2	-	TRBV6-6	CASSYEGTKGYTF	TGTGCCAGCAGTTACGAGGGAACGAAAGGCTACACCTTC
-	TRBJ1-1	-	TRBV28	CASSMRRGRNTEAFF	TGTGCCAGCAGCATGCGGAGGGGAAGGAACACTGAAGCTTTCTTT
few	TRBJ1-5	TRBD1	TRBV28	CASSTGVQPQHF	TGTGCCAGCAGTACAGGGGTTCAGCCCCAGCATTTT
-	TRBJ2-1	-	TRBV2	CASSDGAGSYNEQFF	TGTGCCAGCAGTGATGGGGCAGGCTCCTACAATGAGCAGTTCTTC
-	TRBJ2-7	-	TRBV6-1	CASTPWSSYEQYF	TGTGCCAGCACCCCCTGGAGCTCCTACGAGCAGTACTTC
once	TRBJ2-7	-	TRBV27	CASSSLARSYEQYF	TGTGCCAGCAGTTCCCTTGCGCGTTCCTACGAGCAGTACTTC
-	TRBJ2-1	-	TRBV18	CASSPPSARDNEQFF	TGTGCCAGCTCACCACCGAGTGCAAGAGACAATGAGCAGTTCTTC
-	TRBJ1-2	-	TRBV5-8	CARDAEFNYGYTF	TGTGCCAGGGATGCGGAATTCAACTATGGCTACACCTTC
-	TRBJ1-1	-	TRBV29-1	CSVEPQTTPYEAFF	TGCAGCGTTGAACCACAGACTACACCCTATGAAGCTTTCTTT
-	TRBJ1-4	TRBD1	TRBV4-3	CASSQEDRQGLFF	TGCGCCAGCAGCCAAGAGGACCGACAGGGGCTGTTTTTT
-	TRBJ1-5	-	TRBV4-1	CASSRFMNQPQHF	TGCGCCAGCAGCCGTTTTATGAATCAGCCCCAGCATTTT
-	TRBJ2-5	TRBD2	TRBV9	CASSAGLPQETQYF	TGTGCCAGCAGCGCGGGACTACCACAAGAGACCCAGTACTTC
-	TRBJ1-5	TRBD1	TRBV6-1	CASSGTDQPQHF	TGTGCCAGCTCCGGGACAGATCAGCCCCAGCATTTT
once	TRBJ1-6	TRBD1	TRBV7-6	CASSSRQGNSPLHF	TGTGCCAGCAGCTCCCGACAGGGGAATTCACCCCTCCACTTT
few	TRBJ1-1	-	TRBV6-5	CASSRGGGGTEAFF	TGTGCCAGCAGTAGGGGGGGAGGGGGCACTGAAGCTTTCTTT